This paragraph covers one T cell receptor beta chain sequence. Antigen: not known. This sample is drawn from a study of T-cell reconstitution after alpha-beta-depleted transplantation in children. Trimming removed 6 bases from V and 5 bases from J; junction bases left unmatched: 11. CDR1 is SGHVS, CDR2 FNYEAQ, per germline. The CDR3 is made up of 15 amino acids. Unique molecular identifiers tagged the TCRbeta library. One entry per CDR3 protein, called by TCRdb with MiXCR from the PCR reads. The table has approximately 400,000 distinct CDR3 sequences, roughly 15% seen once; the top ten hold around 28%. Study conclusions and caveats: By one year post-transplant, T-cell counts and diversity largely arose from T cells that were newly produced. Some patients' high day-60 TCRbeta diversity was traced to surviving recipient T cells and thymic progenitors. As was reported, about two months after transplant, alpha-beta T cells came from several hundred expanded graft clones.

The clonotype was recovered from a boy under two years old who had a stem cell transplant for Wiskott-Aldrich syndrome, so the T cells may come from the graft donor. Sequencing was performed on PBMCs, mostly from graft donor cells, taken 360 days after TCRalphabeta/CD19-depleted stem cell transplant. V gene TRBV7-6 combines with J gene TRBJ2-5, with 8 bases lining up with TRBD2. In nucleotides, the CDR3 is TGTGCCAGCAGAGGGTTGCGGGGGGCTCTGGAGACCCAGTACTTC. Its translation is CASRGLRGALETQYF. The full variable domain, rest sourced from reference TRBV7-6 and TRBJ2-5, is GAGVSQSPRYKVTKRGQDVALRCDPISGHVSLYWYRQALGQGPEFLTYFNYEAQQDKSGLPNDRFSAERPEGSISTLTIQRTEQRDSAMYRCASRGLRGALETQYFGPGTRLLVL.